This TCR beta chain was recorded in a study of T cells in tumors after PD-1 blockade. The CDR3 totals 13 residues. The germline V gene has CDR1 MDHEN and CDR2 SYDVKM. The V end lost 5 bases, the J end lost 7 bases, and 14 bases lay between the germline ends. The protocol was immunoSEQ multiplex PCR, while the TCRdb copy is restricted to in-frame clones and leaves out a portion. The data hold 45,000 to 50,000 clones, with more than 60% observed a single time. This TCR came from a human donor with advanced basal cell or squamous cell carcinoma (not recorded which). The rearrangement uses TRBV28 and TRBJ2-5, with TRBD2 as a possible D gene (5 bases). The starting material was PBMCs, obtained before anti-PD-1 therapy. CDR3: CASSPPGVWTQYF. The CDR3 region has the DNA TGTGCCAGCAGTCCCCCCGGGGTTTGGACCCAGTACTTC. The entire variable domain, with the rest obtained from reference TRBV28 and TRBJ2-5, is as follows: DVKVTQSSRYLVKRTGEKVFLECVQDMDHENMFWYRQDPGLGLRLIYFSYDVKMKEKGDIPEGYSVSREKKERFSLILESASTNQTSMYLCASSPPGVWTQYFGPGTRLLVL.